The clone carrying this T cell receptor beta chain was observed many times. CDR3 size: 15 residues. Germline V gene sequence: CDR1 SEHNR, CDR2 FQNEAQ (reference sequence). The V gene lost 4 bases and the J gene lost 3 bases, with 15 bases spanning the gap. The data derive from a study of T-cell memory formation after mild COVID-19. A single record per CDR3 protein comes from TCRdb applying MiXCR to the 5' RACE reads. The data hold about 190,000 distinct CDR3 sequences, with roughly 10% observed a single time. Material for sequencing was PBMCs or a T cell subset sorted from them (not recorded which). The TCR sequence derives from a young man who had mild COVID-19 (a few samples of this study predate the infection). Cell type and time point are not known. The chain carries TRBV7-9 and TRBJ1-1, with D possibly being TRBD1 (5 bases). CDR3 region: CASSSRGTLDTEAFF. For the CDR3, the DNA is TGTGCCAGCAGCTCTCGTGGGACGTTAGACACTGAAGCTTTCTTT.